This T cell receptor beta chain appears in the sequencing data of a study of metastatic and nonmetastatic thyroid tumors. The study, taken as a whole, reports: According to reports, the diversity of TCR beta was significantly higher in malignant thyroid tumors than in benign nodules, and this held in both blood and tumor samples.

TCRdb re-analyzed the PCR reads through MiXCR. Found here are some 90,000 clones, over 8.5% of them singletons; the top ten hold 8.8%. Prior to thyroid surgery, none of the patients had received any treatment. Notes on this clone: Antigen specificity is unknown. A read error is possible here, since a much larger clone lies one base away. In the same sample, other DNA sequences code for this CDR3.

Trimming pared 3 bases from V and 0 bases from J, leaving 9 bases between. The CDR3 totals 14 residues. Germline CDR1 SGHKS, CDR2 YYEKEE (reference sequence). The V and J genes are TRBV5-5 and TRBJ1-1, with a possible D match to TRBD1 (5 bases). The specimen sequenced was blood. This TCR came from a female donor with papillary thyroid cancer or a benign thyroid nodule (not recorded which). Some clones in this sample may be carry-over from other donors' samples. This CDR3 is CASSSRGMNTEAFF. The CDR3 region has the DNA TGTGCCAGCAGCTCTAGGGGCATGAACACTGAAGCTTTCTTT. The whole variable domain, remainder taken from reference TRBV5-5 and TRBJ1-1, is DAGVTQSPTHLIKTRGQQVTLRCSPISGHKSVSWYQQVLGQGPQFIFQYYEKEERGRGNFPDRFSARQFPNYSSELNVNALLLGDSALYLCASSSRGMNTEAFFGQGTRLTVV.